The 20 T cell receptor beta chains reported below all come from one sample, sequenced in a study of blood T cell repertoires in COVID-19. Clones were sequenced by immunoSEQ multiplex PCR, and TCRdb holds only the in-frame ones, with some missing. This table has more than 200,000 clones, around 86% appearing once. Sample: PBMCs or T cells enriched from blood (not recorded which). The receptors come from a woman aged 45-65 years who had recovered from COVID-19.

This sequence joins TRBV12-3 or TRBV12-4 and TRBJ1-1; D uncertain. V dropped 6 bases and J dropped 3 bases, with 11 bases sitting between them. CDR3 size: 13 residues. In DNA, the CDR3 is TGTGCCAGCAGGTCTCAACGCGACACTGAAGCTTTCTTT. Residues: CASRSQRDTEAFF.

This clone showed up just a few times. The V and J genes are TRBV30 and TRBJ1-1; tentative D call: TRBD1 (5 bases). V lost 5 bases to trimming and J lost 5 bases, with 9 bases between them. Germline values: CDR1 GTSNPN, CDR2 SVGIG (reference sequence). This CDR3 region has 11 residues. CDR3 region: CAWAGRTEAFF. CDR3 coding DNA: TGTGCCTGGGCAGGGCGTACTGAAGCTTTCTTT.

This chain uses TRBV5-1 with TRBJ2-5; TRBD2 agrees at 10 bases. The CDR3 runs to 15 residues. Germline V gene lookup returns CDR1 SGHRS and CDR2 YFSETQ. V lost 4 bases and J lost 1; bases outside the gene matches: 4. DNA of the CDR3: TGCGCCAGCAGCCCCGGACTAGCGGTCCAAGAGACCCAGTACTTC. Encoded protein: CASSPGLAVQETQYF.

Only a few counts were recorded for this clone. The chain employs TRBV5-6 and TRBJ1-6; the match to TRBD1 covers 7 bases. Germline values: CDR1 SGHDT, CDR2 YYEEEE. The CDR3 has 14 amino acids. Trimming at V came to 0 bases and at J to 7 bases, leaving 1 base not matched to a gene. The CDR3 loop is CASSLGDRNSPLHF. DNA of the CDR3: TGTGCCAGCAGCTTGGGGGACAGAAATTCACCCCTCCACTTT.

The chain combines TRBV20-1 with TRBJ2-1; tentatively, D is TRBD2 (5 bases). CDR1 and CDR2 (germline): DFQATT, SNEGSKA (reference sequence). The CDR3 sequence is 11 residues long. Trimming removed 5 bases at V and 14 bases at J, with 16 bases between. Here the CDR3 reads CSAPRTGPEFF. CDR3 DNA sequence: TGCAGTGCTCCTCGGACTGGACCCGAGTTCTTC.

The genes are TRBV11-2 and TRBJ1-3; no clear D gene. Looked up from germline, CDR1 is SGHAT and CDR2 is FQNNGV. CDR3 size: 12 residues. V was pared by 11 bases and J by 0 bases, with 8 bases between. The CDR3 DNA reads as TGTGCCGTAAAGAGCTCTGGAAACACCATATATTTT. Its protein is CAVKSSGNTIYF.

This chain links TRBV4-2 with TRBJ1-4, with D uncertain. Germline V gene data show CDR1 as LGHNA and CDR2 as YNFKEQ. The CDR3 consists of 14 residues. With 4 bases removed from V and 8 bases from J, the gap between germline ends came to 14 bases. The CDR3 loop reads CASSPNYDGEKLFF. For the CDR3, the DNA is TGTGCCAGCAGCCCGAACTACGACGGGGAAAAACTGTTTTTT.

CDR3 sequence: CASSLASFGVTDTQYF. The CDR3 DNA sequence: TGCGCCAGCAGCTTGGCCAGTTTTGGTGTGACAGATACGCAGTATTTT. V is TRBV5-1 and J is TRBJ2-3; no reliable D call. This CDR3 region has 16 residues. CDR1 is SGHRS and CDR2 is YFSETQ in the germline V gene. Deletions cut 0 bases from V and 3 bases from J, with 14 bases between.

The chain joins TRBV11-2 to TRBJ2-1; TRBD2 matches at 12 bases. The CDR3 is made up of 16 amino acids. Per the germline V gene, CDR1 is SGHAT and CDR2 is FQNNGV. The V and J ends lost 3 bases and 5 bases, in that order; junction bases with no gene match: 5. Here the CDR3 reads CASSFVTSGRHNEQFF. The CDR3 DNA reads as TGTGCCAGCAGCTTCGTAACTAGCGGGAGGCACAATGAGCAGTTCTTC.

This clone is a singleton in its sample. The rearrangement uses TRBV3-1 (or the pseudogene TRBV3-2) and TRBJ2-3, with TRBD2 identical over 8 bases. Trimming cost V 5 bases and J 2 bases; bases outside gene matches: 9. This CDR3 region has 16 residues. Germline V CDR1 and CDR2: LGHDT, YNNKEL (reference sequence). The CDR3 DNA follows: TGTGCCAGCAGCATAACCCTAGCGGGTCTCACAGATACGCAGTATTTT. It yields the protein CASSITLAGLTDTQYF.

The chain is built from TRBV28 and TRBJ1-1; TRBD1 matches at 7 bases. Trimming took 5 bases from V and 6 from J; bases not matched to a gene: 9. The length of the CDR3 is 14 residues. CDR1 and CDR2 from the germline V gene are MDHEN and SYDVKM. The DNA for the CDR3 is TGTGCCAGCAGTCCGGCCAGGGGGATGGCTGAAGCTTTCTTT. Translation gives CASSPARGMAEAFF.

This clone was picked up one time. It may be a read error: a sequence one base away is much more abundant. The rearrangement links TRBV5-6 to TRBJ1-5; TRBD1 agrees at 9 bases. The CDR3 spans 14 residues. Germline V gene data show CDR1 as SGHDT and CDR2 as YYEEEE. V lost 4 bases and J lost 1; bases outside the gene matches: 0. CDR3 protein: CASSGTGSNQPQHF. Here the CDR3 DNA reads TGTGCCAGCAGCGGGACAGGGAGCAATCAGCCCCAGCATTTT.

Here the CDR3 DNA reads TGTGCCAGCAGTGACGTACCACCGGGACAGGGGGCCAATGAGCAGTTCTTC. The encoded protein is CASSDVPPGQGANEQFF. This chain connects TRBV4-2 to TRBJ2-1; 12 bases agree with TRBD1. Trimming removed 6 bases from V and 6 bases from J; junction bases left unmatched: 12. CDR1 and CDR2 (germline): LGHNA, YNFKEQ. The CDR3 totals 17 residues.

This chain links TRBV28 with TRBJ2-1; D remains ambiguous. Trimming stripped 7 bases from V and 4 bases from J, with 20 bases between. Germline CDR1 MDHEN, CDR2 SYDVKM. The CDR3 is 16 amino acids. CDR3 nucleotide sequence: TGTGCCAGCACCTTGGGTGTTTGGGTCGGGTACAATGAGCAGTTCTTC. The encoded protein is CASTLGVWVGYNEQFF. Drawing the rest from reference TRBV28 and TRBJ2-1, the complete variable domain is DVKVTQSSRYLVKRTGEKVFLECVQDMDHENMFWYRQDPGLGLRLIYFSYDVKMKEKGDIPEGYSVSREKKERFSLILESASTNQTSMYLCASTLGVWVGYNEQFFGPGTRLTVL.

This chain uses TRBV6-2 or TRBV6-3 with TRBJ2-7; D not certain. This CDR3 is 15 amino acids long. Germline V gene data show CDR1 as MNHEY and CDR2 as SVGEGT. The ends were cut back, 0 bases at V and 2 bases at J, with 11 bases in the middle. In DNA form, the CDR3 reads TGTGCCAGCAGTTACTCGAATCTGCCGGCCTACGAGCAGTACTTC. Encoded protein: CASSYSNLPAYEQYF.

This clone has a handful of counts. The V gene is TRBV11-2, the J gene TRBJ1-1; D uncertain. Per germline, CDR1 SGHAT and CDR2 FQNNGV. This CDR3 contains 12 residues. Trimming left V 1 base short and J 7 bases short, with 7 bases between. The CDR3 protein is CASSLVGSEAFF. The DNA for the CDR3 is TGTGCCAGCAGCTTAGTTGGCAGTGAAGCTTTCTTT.

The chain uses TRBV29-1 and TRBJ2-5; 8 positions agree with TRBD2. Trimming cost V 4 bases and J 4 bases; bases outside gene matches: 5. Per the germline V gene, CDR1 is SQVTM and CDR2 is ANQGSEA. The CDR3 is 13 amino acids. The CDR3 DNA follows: TGCAGCGTTGTCGGGACTAGAGGAGAGACCCAGTACTTC. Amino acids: CSVVGTRGETQYF.

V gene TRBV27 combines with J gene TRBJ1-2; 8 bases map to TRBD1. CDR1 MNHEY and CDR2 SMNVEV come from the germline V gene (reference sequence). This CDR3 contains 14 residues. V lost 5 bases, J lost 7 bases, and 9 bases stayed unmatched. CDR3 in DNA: TGTGCCAGCAGTCAATCCACAGGGGGTAGTGGCTACACCTTC. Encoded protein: CASSQSTGGSGYTF.

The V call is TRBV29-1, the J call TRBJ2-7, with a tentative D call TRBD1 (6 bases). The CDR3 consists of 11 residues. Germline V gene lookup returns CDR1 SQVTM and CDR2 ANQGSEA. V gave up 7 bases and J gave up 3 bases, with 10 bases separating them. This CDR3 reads CSAGQNYEQYF. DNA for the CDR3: TGCAGCGCAGGACAGAACTACGAGCAGTACTTC.

CDR3 DNA: TGTGCCAGCAGCCATCAGCGGGAGGGAGCCTACGAGCAGTACTTC. Protein product: CASSHQREGAYEQYF. The V and J genes are TRBV3-1 (or the pseudogene TRBV3-2) and TRBJ2-7, with 10 bases identical to TRBD2. In germline, CDR1 is LGHDT, CDR2 YNNKEL (reference sequence). The CDR3 contains 15 residues. With 3 bases clipped from V and 2 bases from J, the junction kept 4 bases outside the gene matches.